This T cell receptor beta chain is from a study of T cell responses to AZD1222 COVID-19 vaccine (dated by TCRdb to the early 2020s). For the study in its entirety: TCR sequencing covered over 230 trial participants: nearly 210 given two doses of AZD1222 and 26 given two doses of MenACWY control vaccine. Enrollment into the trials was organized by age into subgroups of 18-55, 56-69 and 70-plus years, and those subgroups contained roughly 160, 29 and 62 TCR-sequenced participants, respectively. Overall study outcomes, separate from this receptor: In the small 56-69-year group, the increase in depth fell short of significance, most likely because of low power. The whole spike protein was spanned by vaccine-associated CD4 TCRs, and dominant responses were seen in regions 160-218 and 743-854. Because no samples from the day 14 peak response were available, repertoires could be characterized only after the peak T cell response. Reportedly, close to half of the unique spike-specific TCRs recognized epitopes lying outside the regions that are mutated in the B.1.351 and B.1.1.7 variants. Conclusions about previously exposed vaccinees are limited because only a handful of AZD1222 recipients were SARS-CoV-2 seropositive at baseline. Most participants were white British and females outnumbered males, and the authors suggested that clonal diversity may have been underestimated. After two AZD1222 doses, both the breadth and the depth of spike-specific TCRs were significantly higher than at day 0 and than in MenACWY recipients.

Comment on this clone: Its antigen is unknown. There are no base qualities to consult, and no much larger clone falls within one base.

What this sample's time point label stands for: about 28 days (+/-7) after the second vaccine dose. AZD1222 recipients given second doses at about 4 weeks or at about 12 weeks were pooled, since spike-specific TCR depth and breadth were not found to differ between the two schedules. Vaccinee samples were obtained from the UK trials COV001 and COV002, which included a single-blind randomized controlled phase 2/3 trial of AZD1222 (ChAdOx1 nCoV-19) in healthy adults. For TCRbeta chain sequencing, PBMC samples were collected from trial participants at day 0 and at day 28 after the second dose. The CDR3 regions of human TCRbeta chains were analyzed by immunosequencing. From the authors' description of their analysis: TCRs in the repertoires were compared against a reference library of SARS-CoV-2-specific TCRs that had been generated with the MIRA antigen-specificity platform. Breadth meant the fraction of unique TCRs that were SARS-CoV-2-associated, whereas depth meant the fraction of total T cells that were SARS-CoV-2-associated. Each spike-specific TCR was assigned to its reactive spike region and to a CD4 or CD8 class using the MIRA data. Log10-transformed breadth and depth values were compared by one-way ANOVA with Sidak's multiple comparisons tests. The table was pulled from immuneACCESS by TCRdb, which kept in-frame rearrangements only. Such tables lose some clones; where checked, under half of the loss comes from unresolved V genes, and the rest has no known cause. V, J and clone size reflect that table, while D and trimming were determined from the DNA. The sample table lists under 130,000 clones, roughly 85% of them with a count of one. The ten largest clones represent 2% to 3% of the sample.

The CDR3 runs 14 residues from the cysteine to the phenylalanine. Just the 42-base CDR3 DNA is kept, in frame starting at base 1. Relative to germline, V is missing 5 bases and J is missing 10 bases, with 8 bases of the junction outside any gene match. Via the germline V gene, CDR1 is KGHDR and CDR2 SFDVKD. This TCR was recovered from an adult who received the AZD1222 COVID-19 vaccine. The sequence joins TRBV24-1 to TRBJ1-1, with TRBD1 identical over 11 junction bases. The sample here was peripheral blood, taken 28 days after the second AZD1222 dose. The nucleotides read TGTGCCACCAGTGCCCAGGGACAGGGGGTTGGAGCTTTCTTT. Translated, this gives CATSAQGQGVGAFF.